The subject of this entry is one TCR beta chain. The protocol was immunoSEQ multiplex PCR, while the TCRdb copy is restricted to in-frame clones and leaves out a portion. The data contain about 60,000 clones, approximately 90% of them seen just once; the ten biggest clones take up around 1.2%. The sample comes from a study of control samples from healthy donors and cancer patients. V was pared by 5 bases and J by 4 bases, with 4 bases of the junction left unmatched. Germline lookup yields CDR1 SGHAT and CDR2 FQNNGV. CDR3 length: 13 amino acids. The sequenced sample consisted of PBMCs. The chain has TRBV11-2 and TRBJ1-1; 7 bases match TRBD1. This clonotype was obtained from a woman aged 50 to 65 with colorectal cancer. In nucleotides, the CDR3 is TGTGCCAGCAGCCTGGGACAGTTCACTGAAGCTTTCTTT. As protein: CASSLGQFTEAFF.